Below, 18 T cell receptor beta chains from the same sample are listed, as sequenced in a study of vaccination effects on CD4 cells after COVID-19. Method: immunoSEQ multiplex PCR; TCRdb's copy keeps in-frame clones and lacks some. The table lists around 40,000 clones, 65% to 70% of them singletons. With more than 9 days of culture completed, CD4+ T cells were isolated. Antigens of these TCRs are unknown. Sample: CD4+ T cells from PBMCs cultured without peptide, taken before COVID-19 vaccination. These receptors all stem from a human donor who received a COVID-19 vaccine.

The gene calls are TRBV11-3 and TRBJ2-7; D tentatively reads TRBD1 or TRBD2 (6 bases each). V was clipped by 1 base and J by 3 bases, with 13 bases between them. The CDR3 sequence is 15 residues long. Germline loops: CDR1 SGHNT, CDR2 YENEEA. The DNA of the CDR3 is TGTGCCAGCAGCTTAGGCAGGGGAGGCCTCTACGAGCAGTACTTC. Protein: CASSLGRGGLYEQYF.

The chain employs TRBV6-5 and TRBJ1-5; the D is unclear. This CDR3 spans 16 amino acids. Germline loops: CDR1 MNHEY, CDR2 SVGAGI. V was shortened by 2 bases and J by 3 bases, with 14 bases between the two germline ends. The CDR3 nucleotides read TGTGCCAGCAGTTACAGCCGGTCGGGGAACAATCAGCCCCAGCATTTT. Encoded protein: CASSYSRSGNNQPQHF.

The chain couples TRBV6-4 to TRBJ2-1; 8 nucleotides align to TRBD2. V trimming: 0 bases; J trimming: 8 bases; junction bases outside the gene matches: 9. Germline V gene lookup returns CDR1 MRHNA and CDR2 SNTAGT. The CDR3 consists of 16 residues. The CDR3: CASSDSTSGGSDEQFF. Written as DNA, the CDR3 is TGTGCCAGCAGTGACTCGACCAGCGGGGGTAGCGATGAGCAGTTCTTC.

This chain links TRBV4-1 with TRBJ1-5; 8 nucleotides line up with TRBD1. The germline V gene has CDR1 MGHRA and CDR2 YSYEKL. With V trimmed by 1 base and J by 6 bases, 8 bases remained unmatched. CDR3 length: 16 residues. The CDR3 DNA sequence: TGCGCCAGCAGCCAAGGAACCAGGGGGCTGGGTCAGCCCCAGCATTTT. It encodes CASSQGTRGLGQPQHF.

The DNA for the CDR3 is TGTGCCAGCGGGACAGGGCAGTATAATTCACCCCTCCACTTT. Its protein product is CASGTGQYNSPLHF. The gene calls are TRBV5-8 and TRBJ1-6, with 9 bases that match TRBD1. The CDR3 is made up of 14 amino acids. The V gene's germline CDR1 is SGHTS and CDR2 YDEGEE. V trimming: 7 bases; J trimming: 4 bases; junction bases outside the gene matches: 3.

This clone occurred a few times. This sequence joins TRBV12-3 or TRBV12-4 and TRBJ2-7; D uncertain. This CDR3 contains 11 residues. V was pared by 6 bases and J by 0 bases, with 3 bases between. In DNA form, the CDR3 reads TGTGCCAGCAGCTACTCCTACGAGCAGTACTTC. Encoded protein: CASSYSYEQYF.

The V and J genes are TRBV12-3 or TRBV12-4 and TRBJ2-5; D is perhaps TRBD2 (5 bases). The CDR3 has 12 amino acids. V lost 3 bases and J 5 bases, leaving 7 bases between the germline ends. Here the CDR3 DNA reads TGTGCCAGCAGTTTTGGCGGGGAGACCCAGTACTTC. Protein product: CASSFGGETQYF.

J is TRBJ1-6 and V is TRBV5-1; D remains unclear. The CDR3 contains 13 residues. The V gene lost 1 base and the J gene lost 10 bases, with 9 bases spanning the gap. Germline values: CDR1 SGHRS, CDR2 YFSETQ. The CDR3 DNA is TGCGCCAGCAGCTTGCAGGTTGGCTCACCCCTCCACTTT. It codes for CASSLQVGSPLHF.

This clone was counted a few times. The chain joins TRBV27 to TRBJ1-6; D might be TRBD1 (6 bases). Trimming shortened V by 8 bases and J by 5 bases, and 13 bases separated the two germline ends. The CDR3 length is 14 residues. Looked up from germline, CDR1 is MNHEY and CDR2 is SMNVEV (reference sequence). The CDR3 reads CASRWGPNNSPLHF. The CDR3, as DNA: TGTGCCAGCCGTTGGGGGCCTAATAATTCACCCCTCCACTTT.

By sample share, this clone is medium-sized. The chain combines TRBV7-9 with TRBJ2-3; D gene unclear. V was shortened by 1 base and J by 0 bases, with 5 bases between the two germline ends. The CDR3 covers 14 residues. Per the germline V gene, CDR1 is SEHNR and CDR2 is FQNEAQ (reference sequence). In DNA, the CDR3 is TGTGCCAGCAGCTTAGAGCTGAGCACAGATACGCAGTATTTT. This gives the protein CASSLELSTDTQYF.

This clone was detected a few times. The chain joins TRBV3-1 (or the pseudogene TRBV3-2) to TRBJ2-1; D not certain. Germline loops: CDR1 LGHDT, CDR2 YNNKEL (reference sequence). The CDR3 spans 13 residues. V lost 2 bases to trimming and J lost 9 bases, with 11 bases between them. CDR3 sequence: CASSQRPLSEQFF. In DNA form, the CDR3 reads TGTGCCAGCAGCCAACGGCCCCTCAGTGAGCAGTTCTTC.

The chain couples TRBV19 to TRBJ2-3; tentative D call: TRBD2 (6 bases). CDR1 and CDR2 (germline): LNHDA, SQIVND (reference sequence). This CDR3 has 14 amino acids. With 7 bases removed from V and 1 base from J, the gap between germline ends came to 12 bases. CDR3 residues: CASTRDWRTDTQYF. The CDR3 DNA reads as TGTGCCAGTACTAGGGACTGGCGCACAGATACGCAGTATTTT. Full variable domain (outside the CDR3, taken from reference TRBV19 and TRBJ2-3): DGGITQSPKYLFRKEGQNVTLSCEQNLNHDAMYWYRQDPGQGLRLIYYSQIVNDFQKGDIAEGYSVSREKKESFPLTVTSAQKNPTAFYLCASTRDWRTDTQYFGPGTRLTVL.

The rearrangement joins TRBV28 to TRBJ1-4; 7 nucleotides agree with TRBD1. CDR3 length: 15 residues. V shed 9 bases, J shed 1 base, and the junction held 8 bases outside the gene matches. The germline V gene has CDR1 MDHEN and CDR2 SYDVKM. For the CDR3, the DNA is TGTGCCAGTCGGGACAGAGTGTTAACTAATGAAAAACTGTTTTTT. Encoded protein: CASRDRVLTNEKLFF.

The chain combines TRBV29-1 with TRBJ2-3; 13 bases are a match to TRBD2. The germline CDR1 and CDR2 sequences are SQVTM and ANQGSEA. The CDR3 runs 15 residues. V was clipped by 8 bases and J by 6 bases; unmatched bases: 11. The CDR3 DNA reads TGCAGCACCGAACTAGCGGGAGGGCCTGGTGATACGCAGTATTTT. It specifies CSTELAGGPGDTQYF.

In DNA, the CDR3 is TGTGCCTGGAGGGACAGGGGAGTGTACGAGCAGTACTTC. Encoded protein: CAWRDRGVYEQYF. The chain combines TRBV30 with TRBJ2-7; 9 bases are a match to TRBD1. The CDR3 consists of 13 residues. Germline lookup yields CDR1 GTSNPN and CDR2 SVGIG (reference sequence). With 3 bases clipped from V and 4 bases from J, the junction kept 4 bases outside the gene matches. Together with reference TRBV30 and TRBJ2-7, the CDR3 gives the full variable domain: SQTIHQWPATLVQPVGSPLSLECTVEGTSNPNLYWYRQAAGRGLQLLFYSVGIGQISSEVPQNLSASRPQDRQFILSSKKLLLSDSGFYLCAWRDRGVYEQYFGPGTRLTVT.

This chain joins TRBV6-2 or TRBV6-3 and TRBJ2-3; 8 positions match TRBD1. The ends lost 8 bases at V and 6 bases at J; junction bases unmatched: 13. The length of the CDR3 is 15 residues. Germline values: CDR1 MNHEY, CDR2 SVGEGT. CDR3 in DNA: TGTGCCAGCCGCCGGCGTGGACAGGGCGTGGATACGCAGTATTTT. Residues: CASRRRGQGVDTQYF.

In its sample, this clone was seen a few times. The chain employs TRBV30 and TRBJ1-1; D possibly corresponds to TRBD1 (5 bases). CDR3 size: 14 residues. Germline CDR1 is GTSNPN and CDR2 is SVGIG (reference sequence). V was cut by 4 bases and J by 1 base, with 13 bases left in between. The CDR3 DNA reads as TGTGCCTGGACCCCCAGGGACCGGAACACTGAAGCTTTCTTT. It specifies CAWTPRDRNTEAFF.

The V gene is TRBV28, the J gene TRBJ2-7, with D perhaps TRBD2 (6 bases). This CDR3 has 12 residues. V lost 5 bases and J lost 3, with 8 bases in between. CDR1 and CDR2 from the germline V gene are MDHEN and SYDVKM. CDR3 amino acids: CASSISGYEQYF. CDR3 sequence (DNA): TGTGCCAGCAGTATTAGCGGCTACGAGCAGTACTTC. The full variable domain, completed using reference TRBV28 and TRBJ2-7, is DVKVTQSSRYLVKRTGEKVFLECVQDMDHENMFWYRQDPGLGLRLIYFSYDVKMKEKGDIPEGYSVSREKKERFSLILESASTNQTSMYLCASSISGYEQYFGPGTRLTVT.